These T cell receptor beta chains were read from a single sample in a study of blood T cell repertoires in COVID-19. This table comes from immunoSEQ multiplex PCR, and its TCRdb copy is limited to in-frame clones, with some not included. Of about 200,000 clones in the sample, approximately 86% were seen once. Sequenced: PBMCs or T cells enriched from blood (not recorded which). All receptors derive from a middle-aged woman in a cohort exposed to, infected with or recovered from COVID-19 (not recorded which). The CDR3 runs from the conserved cysteine through the conserved F or W. The D gene is left open where the match is weak. Clone size, where shown, is once, few, many, or a class for clones that have expanded.

v_gene,d_gene,j_gene,abundance,CDR3aa,CDR3nt
TRBV3-1/TRBV3-2,.,TRBJ2-2,.,CASSFSETYTGELFF,TGTGCCAGCAGCTTCAGCGAGACGTACACCGGGGAGCTGTTTTTT
TRBV7-2,.,TRBJ2-1,.,CASSLAARFEQFF,TGTGCCAGCAGCTTAGCCGCTAGGTTCGAGCAGTTCTTC
TRBV30,.,TRBJ1-1,.,CAWSVDGSNTEAFF,TGTGCCTGGAGTGTAGACGGGTCGAACACTGAAGCTTTCTTT
TRBV19,TRBD1,TRBJ1-6,.,CASSRSGTDEFTLHF,TGTGCCAGTAGTCGATCCGGGACAGACGAATTCACCCTCCACTTT
TRBV5-4,TRBD2,TRBJ2-3,.,CASSPGTSGGWGDTQYF,TGTGCCAGCAGCCCCGGGACTAGCGGGGGTTGGGGAGATACGCAGTATTTT
TRBV9,TRBD2,TRBJ2-2,.,CASSPRAPGGANTGELFF,TGTGCCAGCAGCCCCCGGGCCCCGGGGGGAGCGAACACCGGGGAGCTGTTTTTT
TRBV28,.,TRBJ2-5,.,CASSSLGGTRDTQYF,TGTGCCAGCAGTTCCCTGGGGGGGACAAGAGATACCCAGTACTTC
TRBV6-2/TRBV6-3,TRBD1,TRBJ1-2,once,CASSTDRAGYTF,TGTGCCAGCAGCACCGACAGGGCTGGCTACACCTTC
TRBV5-4,.,TRBJ2-7,.,CASSLSSGAYEQYF,TGTGCCAGCAGCTTGTCCAGCGGAGCCTACGAGCAGTACTTC
TRBV11-2,TRBD2,TRBJ2-2,many,CASSLGSFRLAGITGELFF,TGTGCCAGCAGCTTAGGGTCCTTTCGACTAGCGGGGATCACCGGGGAGCTGTTTTTT
TRBV28,TRBD1,TRBJ1-5,.,CASSRGQEYQPQHF,TGTGCCAGCAGTCGGGGACAGGAGTATCAGCCCCAGCATTTT
TRBV5-1,.,TRBJ2-2,.,CASSLDRASNTGELFF,TGCGCCAGCAGCTTGGACAGGGCCTCGAACACCGGGGAGCTGTTTTTT
TRBV6-6,TRBD1,TRBJ1-4,.,CASSSRDRGEKLFF,TGTGCCAGCAGCTCCCGGGACAGGGGTGAAAAACTGTTTTTT
TRBV27,TRBD1,TRBJ1-1,.,CASSPGTVYTEAFF,TGTGCCAGCAGTCCGGGGACAGTTTACACTGAAGCTTTCTTT
TRBV7-9,.,TRBJ2-2,.,CASSLQGRDGELFF,TGTGCCAGCAGCTTGCAGGGGCGAGACGGGGAGCTGTTTTTT